This entry lists 14 T cell receptor beta chains sequenced from one sample in a study of T cell changes during pregnancy in multiple sclerosis. Assay used: immunoSEQ multiplex PCR; TCRdb lists only in-frame clones, some missing. Among 45,000 to 50,000 clones listed, 94% were seen once. The sample was CD8+ T cells from peripheral blood mononuclear cells, taken before pregnancy. The receptors originated from a female donor with multiple sclerosis, enrolled in a pregnancy study.

The CDR3 region has the DNA TGTGCCAGCAGCGTAGAAGGACAGGGAGAGACCCAGTACTTC. The encoded protein is CASSVEGQGETQYF. The chain carries TRBV9 and TRBJ2-5, with 8 positions matching TRBD1. The trim removed 0 bases at V and 4 bases at J, leaving 2 bases unmatched. CDR1 is SGDLS, CDR2 YYNGEE, per germline. CDR3 length: 14 amino acids. Using reference TRBV9 and TRBJ2-5 for the parts outside the CDR3, the full variable domain is DSGVTQTPKHLITATGQRVTLRCSPRSGDLSVYWYQQSLDQGLQFLIQYYNGEERAKGNILERFSAQQFPDLHSELNLSSLELGDSALYFCASSVEGQGETQYFGPGTRLLVL.

The rearrangement joins TRBV15 to TRBJ2-7; weak D call: TRBD2 (6 bases). Germline lookup yields CDR1 LNHNV and CDR2 YYDKDF (reference sequence). The CDR3 sequence is 15 residues long. V lost 4 bases, J lost 4 bases, and 17 bases lay in between. The CDR3 loop is CATSTHRGLVYEQYF. CDR3 DNA: TGTGCCACCAGCACCCACCGGGGGTTGGTGTACGAGCAGTACTTC.

Here the CDR3 reads CASSDSAGAGDTQYF. CDR3 in DNA: TGTGCCAGCAGTGACTCGGCGGGAGCGGGAGATACGCAGTATTTT. The genes are TRBV6-4 and TRBJ2-3; the match to TRBD2 covers 7 bases. Per the germline V gene, CDR1 is MRHNA and CDR2 is SNTAGT. The J segment lost 5 bases and the V segment lost 0 bases, leaving 5 bases of the junction unmatched. The CDR3 loop spans 15 amino acids.

The V and J genes are TRBV20-1 and TRBJ2-7; D is undetermined. Germline V gives CDR1 DFQATT, CDR2 SNEGSKA (reference sequence). V was shortened by 5 bases and J by 2 bases, with 7 bases between the two germline ends. This CDR3 contains 11 residues. The DNA for the CDR3 is TGCAGTGCTCCACTTGCCTACGAGCAGTACTTC. It codes for CSAPLAYEQYF.

The chain is built from TRBV6-4 and TRBJ2-3; a weak D match, TRBD2 (6 bases). Looked up from germline, CDR1 is MRHNA and CDR2 is SNTAGT. With 2 bases removed from V and 0 bases from J, the gap between germline ends came to 9 bases. CDR3 length: 15 residues. Written as DNA, the CDR3 is TGTGCCAGCAGTGACGTGGCGGGAAGCACAGATACGCAGTATTTT. Protein product: CASSDVAGSTDTQYF.

The chain combines TRBV6-4 with TRBJ2-7; a possible D gene is TRBD2 (5 bases). Deletions cut 2 bases from V and 5 bases from J, with 10 bases between. Germline values: CDR1 MRHNA, CDR2 SNTAGT. The CDR3 has 13 residues. This CDR3 is CASSDRESDEQYF. The CDR3 DNA is TGTGCCAGCAGTGACAGGGAGAGCGACGAGCAGTACTTC.

The chain recombines TRBV13 with TRBJ1-3; maybe TRBD1 (5 bases). CDR1 is PRHDT and CDR2 is FYEKMQ in the germline V gene (reference sequence). CDR3 length: 15 amino acids. V was trimmed by 4 bases and J by 0 bases, leaving 10 bases between them. CDR3 sequence (DNA): TGTGCCAGCAGCTCAAGGGGTGTCTCTGGAAACACCATATATTTT. Translated, it gives CASSSRGVSGNTIYF.

This CDR3 reads CASSVGLAGADTQYF. The CDR3 DNA reads TGTGCCAGCAGCGTTGGACTAGCGGGAGCAGATACGCAGTATTTT. The rearrangement uses TRBV9 and TRBJ2-3, with 13 bases aligning to TRBD2. Germline loops: CDR1 SGDLS, CDR2 YYNGEE. J gave up 4 bases and V 2 bases, and 1 base lay outside the gene matches. The CDR3 runs 15 residues.

The chain uses TRBV9 and TRBJ2-7, with D possibly matching TRBD2 (5 bases). From germline, CDR1 is SGDLS and CDR2 YYNGEE. The CDR3 length is 16 residues. Trimming stripped 0 bases from V and 3 bases from J, with 16 bases between. The CDR3 nucleotides read TGTGCCAGCAGCGTAGCTTTCGGAGGTAGTCTCTACGAGCAGTACTTC. This gives the protein CASSVAFGGSLYEQYF.

The V gene is TRBV5-1, the J gene TRBJ1-2; possible D gene TRBD1, 5 bases. The CDR3 is made up of 12 amino acids. Germline CDR1 reads SGHRS; CDR2 reads YFSETQ. Trimming left V 5 bases short and J 8 bases short, with 13 bases between. The CDR3 is CASRGVGLGYTF. CDR3 DNA sequence: TGCGCCAGCAGAGGGGTAGGGCTGGGCTACACCTTC.

The chain is built from TRBV4-1 and TRBJ2-1; D gene uncertain. Germline CDR1 is MGHRA and CDR2 is YSYEKL. This CDR3 is 11 amino acids long. V lost 4 bases and J lost 6, with 4 bases in between. DNA for the CDR3: TGCGCCAGCAGCCTAATCAATGAGCAGTTCTTC. Its translation is CASSLINEQFF.

CDR3 bases: TGTGCCAGCTCAGACGGGGCCTACAATGAGCAGTTCTTC. The encoded protein is CASSDGAYNEQFF. This chain joins TRBV18 and TRBJ2-1, with D possibly TRBD2 on 5 matching bases. The CDR3 is made up of 13 amino acids. V was clipped by 5 bases and J by 2 bases, with 7 bases between them. Germline CDR1 and CDR2: KGHSH and LQKENI.

The chain joins TRBV7-3 to TRBJ2-7; TRBD2 aligns across 7 bases. CDR3 size: 15 residues. CDR1 and CDR2 (germline): SGHTA, FQGTGA. The junction had 7 bases not matched to a gene; V was cut back by 0 bases and J by 5 bases. The CDR3 spells CASSLTGGRADEQYF. The DNA of the CDR3 is TGTGCCAGCAGCTTAACCGGCGGGAGAGCGGACGAGCAGTACTTC.

The chain uses TRBV5-6 and TRBJ2-7; 7 bases are shared with TRBD1. CDR1 SGHDT and CDR2 YYEEEE come from the germline V gene. V lost 5 bases to trimming and J lost 0 bases; unmatched junction nucleotides: 5. The length of the CDR3 is 14 residues. In nucleotides, the CDR3 is TGTGCCAGCAGACTCGGGACAGCCTCCTACGAGCAGTACTTC. Amino acids: CASRLGTASYEQYF.